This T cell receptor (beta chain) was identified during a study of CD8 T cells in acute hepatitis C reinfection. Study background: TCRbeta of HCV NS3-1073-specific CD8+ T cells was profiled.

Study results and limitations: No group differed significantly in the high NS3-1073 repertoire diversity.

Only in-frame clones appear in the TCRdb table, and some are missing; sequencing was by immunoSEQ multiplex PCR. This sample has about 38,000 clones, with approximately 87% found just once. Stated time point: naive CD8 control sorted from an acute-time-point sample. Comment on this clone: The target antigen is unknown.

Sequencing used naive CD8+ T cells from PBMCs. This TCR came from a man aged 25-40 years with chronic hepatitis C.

CDR3 protein: CASSQVHGSPLHF. In DNA form, the CDR3 reads TGTGCCAGCAGCCAAGTTCATGGGTCCCCCCTCCACTTT. V usage is TRBV4-2 and J usage is TRBJ1-6; D call uncertain. V was cut by 1 base and J by 13 bases, with 11 bases left in between. This CDR3 contains 13 residues. Germline V lookup: CDR1 LGHNA, CDR2 YNFKEQ.